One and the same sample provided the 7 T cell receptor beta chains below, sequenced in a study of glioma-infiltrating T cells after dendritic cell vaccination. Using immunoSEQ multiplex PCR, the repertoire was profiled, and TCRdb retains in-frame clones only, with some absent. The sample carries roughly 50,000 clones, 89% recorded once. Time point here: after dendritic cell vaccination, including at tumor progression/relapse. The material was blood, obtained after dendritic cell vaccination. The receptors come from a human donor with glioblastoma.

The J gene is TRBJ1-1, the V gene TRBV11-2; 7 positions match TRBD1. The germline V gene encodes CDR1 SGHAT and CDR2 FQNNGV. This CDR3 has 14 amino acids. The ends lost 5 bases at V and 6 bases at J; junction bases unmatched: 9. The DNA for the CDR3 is TGTGCCAGCAGCCCAAGACAGGGAGCATCTGAAGCTTTCTTT. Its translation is CASSPRQGASEAFF.

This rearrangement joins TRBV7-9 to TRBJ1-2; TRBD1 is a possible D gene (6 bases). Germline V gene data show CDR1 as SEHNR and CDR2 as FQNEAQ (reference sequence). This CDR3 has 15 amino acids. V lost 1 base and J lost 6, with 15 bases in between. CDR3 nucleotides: TGTGCCAGCAGCTTAGTTGCAGGGGCATTGGATGGCTACACCTTC. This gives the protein CASSLVAGALDGYTF.

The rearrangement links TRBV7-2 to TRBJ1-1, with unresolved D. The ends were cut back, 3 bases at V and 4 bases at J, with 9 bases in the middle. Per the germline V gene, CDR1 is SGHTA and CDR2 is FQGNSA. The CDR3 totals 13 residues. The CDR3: CASSFGVLTEAFF. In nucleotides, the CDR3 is TGTGCCAGCAGCTTCGGGGTTCTCACTGAAGCTTTCTTT.

The CDR3 DNA reads TGTGCCAGCAAAATAGCGTTAAGCTCCTACAATGAGCAGTTCTTC. Amino acid sequence: CASKIALSSYNEQFF. The V call is TRBV27, the J call TRBJ2-1; possibly TRBD2 for D (5 bases). The CDR3 runs to 15 residues. V gave up 7 bases and J gave up 0 bases, with 13 bases separating them. Germline V CDR1 and CDR2: MNHEY, SMNVEV (reference sequence).

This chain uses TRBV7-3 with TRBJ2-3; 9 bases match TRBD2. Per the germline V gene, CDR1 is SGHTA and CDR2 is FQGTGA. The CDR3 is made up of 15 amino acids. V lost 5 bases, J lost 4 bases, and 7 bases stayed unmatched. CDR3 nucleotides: TGTGCCAGCAGCCTTTTAGCGGGAGAGGCAGATACGCAGTATTTT. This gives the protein CASSLLAGEADTQYF.

In nucleotides, the CDR3 is TGTGCCAGCAGTGGGGGCAGGGAAGGAACTGAAGCTTTCTTT. As protein: CASSGGREGTEAFF. This chain joins TRBV2 and TRBJ1-1; a weak D match, TRBD1 (5 bases). In germline, CDR1 is SNHLY, CDR2 FYNNEI. Trimming pared 4 bases from V and 5 bases from J, leaving 14 bases between. CDR3 length equals 14 residues.

Here the CDR3 reads CSVDFLALLYNEQFF. CDR3 DNA sequence: TGCAGCGTCGACTTCCTAGCGCTACTATACAATGAGCAGTTCTTC. V gene TRBV29-1 combines with J gene TRBJ2-1; possibly TRBD2 for D (6 bases). CDR3 size: 15 residues. CDR1 and CDR2 from the germline V gene are SQVTM and ANQGSEA. Deletions cut 6 bases from V and 4 bases from J, with 19 bases between.